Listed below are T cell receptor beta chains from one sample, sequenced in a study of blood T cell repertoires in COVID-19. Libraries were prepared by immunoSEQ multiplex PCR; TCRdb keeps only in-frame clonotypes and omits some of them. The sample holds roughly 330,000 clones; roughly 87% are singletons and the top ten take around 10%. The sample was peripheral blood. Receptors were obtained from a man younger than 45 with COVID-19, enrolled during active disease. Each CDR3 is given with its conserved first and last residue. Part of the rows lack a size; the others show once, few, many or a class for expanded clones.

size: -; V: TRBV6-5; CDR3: CASKTTGTHNSPLHF
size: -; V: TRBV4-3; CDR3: CASSQEYSAGKLFF
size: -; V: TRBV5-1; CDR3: CASSLISQGAYNEQFF
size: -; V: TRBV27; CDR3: CASTLAAPYTYNEQFF
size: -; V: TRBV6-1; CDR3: CASSDDRGWYGYTF
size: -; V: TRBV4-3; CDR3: CASSQQIGAMQPQHF
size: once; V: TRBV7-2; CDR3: CASSPGGLSNQPQHF
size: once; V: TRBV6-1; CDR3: CASSEAGLLGKYF
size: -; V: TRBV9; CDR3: CASSAGLAGGEQYF
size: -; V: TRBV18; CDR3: CASSPVGGVTDTQYF
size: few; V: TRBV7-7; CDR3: CASSFDRDQPQHF
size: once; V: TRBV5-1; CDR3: CASSLHRGVSGNTIYF
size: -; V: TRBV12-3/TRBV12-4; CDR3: CASSRSGTQYF
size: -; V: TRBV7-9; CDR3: CASSSLLQGWADTQYF
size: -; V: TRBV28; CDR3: CASSPGTGASSYEQYF
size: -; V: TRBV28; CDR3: CASSLADSPLHF
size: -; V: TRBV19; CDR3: CASSPWGMGDTEAFF
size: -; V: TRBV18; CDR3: CASSPAGTSGEKLFF
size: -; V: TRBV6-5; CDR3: CASSSQTWGGGYTF
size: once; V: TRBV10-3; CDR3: CAISGSDRLWSSGANVLTF
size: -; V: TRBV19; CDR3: CASSASVGANEKLFF
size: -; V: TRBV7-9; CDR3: CASSSGLRNTEAFF
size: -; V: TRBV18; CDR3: CASSPAQGAAGANVLTF
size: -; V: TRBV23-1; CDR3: CASSQNTLTDLNTEAFF
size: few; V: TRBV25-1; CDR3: CASSKGAWDTEAFF
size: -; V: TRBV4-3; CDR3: CASSQGLTWGNTEAFF
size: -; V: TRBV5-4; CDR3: CASSTSPLSYNEQFF
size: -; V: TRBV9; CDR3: CASNRVDTGELFF
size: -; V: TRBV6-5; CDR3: CASTQSGQSTDTQYF
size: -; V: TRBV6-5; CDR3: CASSYSPGYYGYTF
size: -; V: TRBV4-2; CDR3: CASSQVAGSNTGELFF
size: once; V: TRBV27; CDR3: CASSLTIAGVTEQYF
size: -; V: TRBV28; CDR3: CASSLIVGVNTEAFF
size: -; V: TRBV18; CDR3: CASIGPGLGTDTQYF